Listed here is a single T cell receptor beta chain. The data originate from a study of CD8 T cells in Susac syndrome. The multiple sclerosis controls comprised treatment-naive patients whose relapsing-remitting disease was stable or active. The TEMRA cells underwent FACS enrichment, while the CD8+ and CD4+ T cells underwent negative isolation. The trim removed 3 bases at V and 0 bases at J, leaving 8 bases unmatched. This CDR3 is 17 amino acids long. RNA in amounts of roughly 0.5 to 1 ug was reverse transcribed with random hexamers. Amplification of TCR beta CDR3 used immunoSEQ multiplex PCR across 54 Vbeta and 13 Jbeta. TCRdb reanalysed the immunoSEQ multiplex PCR reads using MiXCR and keeps one entry per CDR3 protein. The sample yields about 210,000 distinct CDR3 sequences, about 95% seen once.

This rearrangement joins TRBV12-3 or TRBV12-4 to TRBJ1-5, with 7 bases fitting TRBD1. Sequenced material: CD4+ T cells from PBMCs. The source is a human donor with multiple sclerosis. The CDR3 DNA sequence: TGTGCCAGCAGTTTGAGGGACAGAATCCATAGCAATCAGCCCCAGCATTTT. Translated: CASSLRDRIHSNQPQHF.